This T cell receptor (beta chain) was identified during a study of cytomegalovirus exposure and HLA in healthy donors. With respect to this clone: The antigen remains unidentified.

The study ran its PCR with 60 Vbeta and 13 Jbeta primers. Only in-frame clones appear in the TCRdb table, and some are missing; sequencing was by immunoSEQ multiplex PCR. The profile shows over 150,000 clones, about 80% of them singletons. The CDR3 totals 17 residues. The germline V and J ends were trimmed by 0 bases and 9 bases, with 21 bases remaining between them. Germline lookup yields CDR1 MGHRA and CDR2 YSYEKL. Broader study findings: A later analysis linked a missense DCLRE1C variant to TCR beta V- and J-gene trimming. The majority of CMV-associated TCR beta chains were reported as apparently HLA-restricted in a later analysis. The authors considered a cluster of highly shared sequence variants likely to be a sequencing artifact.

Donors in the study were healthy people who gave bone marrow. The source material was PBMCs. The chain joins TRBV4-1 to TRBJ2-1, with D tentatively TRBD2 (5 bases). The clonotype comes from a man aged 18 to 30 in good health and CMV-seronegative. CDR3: CASSQDLVAGRGIEQFF. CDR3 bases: TGCGCCAGCAGCCAAGACTTAGTGGCAGGACGAGGGATTGAGCAGTTCTTC.